This paragraph reports one T cell receptor (beta chain). These data belong to a study of cytomegalovirus exposure and HLA in healthy donors. Germline values: CDR1 LNHDA, CDR2 SQIVND (reference sequence). Unmatched junction bases numbered 5, after V lost 5 bases and J lost 4 bases. The CDR3 sequence is 14 residues long. PCR was performed using 60 Vbeta and 13 Jbeta primers. Clones were read by immunoSEQ multiplex PCR, and TCRdb kept only the in-frame ones, dropping some. Altogether roughly 120,000 clones are present, around 80% being singletons, with the ten largest covering approximately 0.22%. This receptor was identified in a man between 45 and 60 years old in good health and CMV-seronegative. The sequencing sample was made of PBMCs. The chain carries TRBV19 and TRBJ2-5, with 9 bases identical to TRBD1. This CDR3 reads CASSLNRGLETQYF. The CDR3 DNA reads as TGTGCCAGTAGTTTAAACAGGGGGCTAGAGACCCAGTACTTC.